Following are 9 T cell receptor beta chains from one sample sequenced in a study of cytomegalovirus exposure and HLA in healthy donors. 13 Jbeta primers and 60 Vbeta primers were used for the PCR. Using immunoSEQ multiplex PCR, the repertoire was profiled, and TCRdb retains in-frame clones only, with some absent. The table shows some 180,000 clones, with 70% to 85% occurring only once. Sequenced sample: PBMCs. These TCRs come from a man between 35 and 55 years old in good health and CMV-seropositive.

V usage is TRBV6-1 and J usage is TRBJ2-1; 13 nucleotides line up with TRBD2. The ends lost 2 bases at V and 9 bases at J; junction bases unmatched: 7. Looked up from germline, CDR1 is MNHNS and CDR2 is SASEGT. The CDR3 loop spans 16 amino acids. The CDR3 bases are TGTGCCAGCAGTGAACCACTAGCGGGGGGGCCCGGTGAGCAGTTCTTC. This encodes CASSEPLAGGPGEQFF.

The rearrangement links TRBV5-4 to TRBJ2-1; D might be TRBD2 (5 bases). Germline V gene sequence: CDR1 SGHNT, CDR2 YYREEE (reference sequence). This CDR3 spans 12 amino acids. Trimming took off 0 bases at V and 9 bases at J, with 7 bases between the two ends. The CDR3 protein is CASSLAGSEQFF. The DNA of the CDR3 is TGTGCCAGCAGCTTGGCTGGGAGTGAGCAGTTCTTC.

This chain uses TRBV2 with TRBJ2-1, with 9 positions matching TRBD1. This CDR3 has 13 amino acids. V was clipped by 5 bases and J by 6 bases; unmatched bases: 2. The germline V gene has CDR1 SNHLY and CDR2 FYNNEI. The CDR3 DNA sequence: TGTGCCAGCAGTCAGGACAGGGGCAATGAGCAGTTCTTC. Protein product: CASSQDRGNEQFF.

The chain is built from TRBV10-3 and TRBJ1-6; D ambiguous. The V gene lost 0 bases and the J gene lost 6 bases, with 18 bases spanning the gap. Germline V CDR1 and CDR2: ENHRY, SYGVKD. The CDR3 has 18 amino acids. CDR3 sequence: CAISESPTTTRPNSPLHF. The CDR3 nucleotides are TGTGCCATCAGTGAGTCGCCGACAACCACAAGACCTAATTCACCCCTCCACTTT.

This chain connects TRBV5-1 to TRBJ2-7; the match to TRBD1 covers 7 bases. The CDR3 totals 14 residues. The V gene end was trimmed by 4 bases and the J gene end by 3 bases; junction bases not matched to a gene: 7. Germline values: CDR1 SGHRS, CDR2 YFSETQ. The CDR3 reads CASSRGQENYEQYF. The DNA for the CDR3 is TGCGCCAGCAGCCGAGGACAGGAAAACTACGAGCAGTACTTC. The full variable domain, with the rest looked up from reference TRBV5-1 and TRBJ2-7, is KAGVTQTPRYLIKTRGQQVTLSCSPISGHRSVSWYQQTPGQGLQFLFEYFSETQRNKGNFPGRFSGRQFSNSRSEMNVSTLELGDSALYLCASSRGQENYEQYFGPGTRLTVT.

This clone occurred once. V is TRBV19 and J is TRBJ2-7, with 7 bases aligning to TRBD1. Germline CDR1 reads LNHDA; CDR2 reads SQIVND (reference sequence). Trimming removed 5 bases from V and 5 bases from J; junction bases left unmatched: 9. The CDR3 runs to 14 residues. DNA for the CDR3: TGTGCCAGTAGTCCCCTTCTCGACAGGGACGAGCAGTACTTC. It translates to CASSPLLDRDEQYF.

This clone has only a few counts. The rearrangement joins TRBV30 to TRBJ2-5; TRBD2 matches 7 bases. The germline gives CDR1 GTSNPN, CDR2 SVGIG (reference sequence). This CDR3 contains 14 residues. Trimming at V came to 3 bases and at J to 0 bases, leaving 4 bases not matched to a gene. CDR3 bases: TGTGCCTGGAGCCAGGGAGGGTACCAAGAGACCCAGTACTTC. This encodes CAWSQGGYQETQYF.

The rearrangement uses TRBV9 and TRBJ2-3, with 12 bases fitting TRBD2. The V and J ends lost 0 bases and 5 bases, in that order; junction bases with no gene match: 1. Germline V gene sequence: CDR1 SGDLS, CDR2 YYNGEE. The CDR3 is 15 amino acids. The CDR3: CASSVEGLAGDTQYF. DNA for the CDR3: TGTGCCAGCAGCGTAGAGGGACTAGCGGGAGATACGCAGTATTTT. Combining the CDR3 with reference TRBV9 and TRBJ2-3 gives the whole variable domain DSGVTQTPKHLITATGQRVTLRCSPRSGDLSVYWYQQSLDQGLQFLIQYYNGEERAKGNILERFSAQQFPDLHSELNLSSLELGDSALYFCASSVEGLAGDTQYFGPGTRLTVL.

The chain uses TRBV29-1 and TRBJ1-4; a possible D gene is TRBD1 (6 bases). CDR1 SQVTM and CDR2 ANQGSEA come from the germline V gene. The ends were cut back, 6 bases at V and 6 bases at J, with 14 bases in the middle. CDR3 length: 13 residues. The CDR3 DNA follows: TGCAGCGTGGGGGGGCGAGTCGATGAAAAACTGTTTTTT. Translating it yields CSVGGRVDEKLFF.